Shown below are 18 T cell receptor beta chains from a single sample sequenced in a study of cytomegalovirus exposure and HLA in healthy donors. PCR involved 60 Vbeta and 13 Jbeta primers. The repertoire was sequenced with immunoSEQ multiplex PCR; TCRdb's copy has only in-frame clones and lacks some. This sample yields about 120,000 clones, of which 81% are seen a single time; under 5% belongs to the top ten. The sequencing sample was made of PBMCs. These receptor sequences come from a woman in her 30s in good health and CMV-seronegative.

This rearrangement joins TRBV4-1 to TRBJ2-5; D unresolved. Per germline, CDR1 MGHRA and CDR2 YSYEKL. V was pared by 3 bases and J by 5 bases, with 7 bases between. This CDR3 is built from 12 residues. The CDR3 DNA reads as TGCGCCAGCAGCCACCCAATGGAGACCCAGTACTTC. Its protein product is CASSHPMETQYF.

This clone has just one count. The chain carries TRBV2 and TRBJ2-5; D may be TRBD2 (5 bases). Germline V gives CDR1 SNHLY, CDR2 FYNNEI. V shed 9 bases and J shed 4 bases, with 12 bases lying between them. The CDR3 covers 12 residues. Here the CDR3 reads CASQVSGETQYF. In nucleotides, the CDR3 is TGTGCCAGTCAAGTGAGCGGAGAGACCCAGTACTTC.

This clone was recorded once. This chain links TRBV28 with TRBJ1-4; no definite D call. V gave up 5 bases and J gave up 8 bases, with 18 bases separating them. Per the germline V gene, CDR1 is MDHEN and CDR2 is SYDVKM. This CDR3 region has 15 residues. CDR3 bases: TGTGCCAGCAGTGACCCATCCGGGTCTGGGGAAAAACTGTTTTTT. This translates into CASSDPSGSGEKLFF.

The chain links TRBV5-1 to TRBJ2-3; no clear D gene. V lost 4 bases to trimming and J lost 5 bases, with 14 bases between them. Germline loops: CDR1 SGHRS, CDR2 YFSETQ. This CDR3 region has 14 residues. The CDR3 region is CASSPPPPGDTQYF. The CDR3 nucleotides read TGCGCCAGCAGCCCCCCCCCACCGGGAGATACGCAGTATTTT.

V gene TRBV28 combines with J gene TRBJ2-5; D possibly corresponds to TRBD1 (6 bases). Germline V gene lookup returns CDR1 MDHEN and CDR2 SYDVKM. CDR3 size: 13 residues. The ends were cut back, 4 bases at V and 3 bases at J, with 9 bases in the middle. CDR3 residues: CASSSGQKETQYF. The CDR3 DNA reads as TGTGCCAGCAGTTCCGGACAGAAAGAGACCCAGTACTTC.

This rearrangement joins TRBV5-1 to TRBJ2-3; perhaps TRBD2 as D (5 bases). V dropped 2 bases and J dropped 3 bases, with 7 bases sitting between them. CDR1 SGHRS and CDR2 YFSETQ come from the germline V gene. This CDR3 is 13 amino acids long. The CDR3 loop reads CASSFPGTDTQYF. CDR3 nucleotides: TGCGCCAGCAGCTTTCCGGGGACAGATACGCAGTATTTT.

V and J are TRBV9 and TRBJ2-7, with D maybe TRBD2 (6 bases). The CDR3 is 15 amino acids. V was shortened by 5 bases and J by 6 bases, with 21 bases between the two germline ends. Germline lookup yields CDR1 SGDLS and CDR2 YYNGEE. The CDR3 coding sequence is TGTGCCAGCAGTCTGACTAGTAATTTGTTTGCCGAGCAGTACTTC. Protein: CASSLTSNLFAEQYF.

The chain recombines TRBV10-3 with TRBJ2-1; 8 positions agree with TRBD1. The CDR3 covers 16 residues. Germline CDR1 reads ENHRY; CDR2 reads SYGVKD. The junction had 14 bases not matched to a gene; V was cut back by 7 bases and J by 6 bases. CDR3 sequence reads: CAIKKGTGGPFNEQFF. In nucleotides, the CDR3 is TGTGCCATCAAAAAAGGCACAGGGGGGCCGTTCAATGAGCAGTTCTTC.

This clone was detected once. The chain carries TRBV10-3 and TRBJ2-2, with 7 bases matching TRBD1. The CDR3 has 14 residues. CDR1 is ENHRY and CDR2 is SYGVKD in the germline V gene. V trimming: 2 bases; J trimming: 5 bases; junction bases outside the gene matches: 2. The DNA of the CDR3 is TGTGCCATCAGTGAGACAGGGGCAACCGGGGAGCTGTTTTTT. Protein: CAISETGATGELFF.

The chain combines TRBV7-9 with TRBJ2-7; weak D call: TRBD1 (6 bases). This CDR3 comprises 15 residues. Germline V gene sequence: CDR1 SEHNR, CDR2 FQNEAQ (reference sequence). V dropped 4 bases and J dropped 5 bases, with 18 bases sitting between them. The CDR3 DNA follows: TGTGCCAGCAGCTCACAGGGACCCAAGGCCCACGAGCAGTACTTC. Protein sequence: CASSSQGPKAHEQYF.

The chain couples TRBV2 to TRBJ2-7; D may be TRBD2 (6 bases). Germline V gives CDR1 SNHLY, CDR2 FYNNEI. This CDR3 has 12 residues. V lost 7 bases and J 4 bases, leaving 11 bases between the germline ends. Here the CDR3 reads CASMEGLYEQYF. The CDR3 nucleotides are TGTGCCAGCATGGAGGGGCTATACGAGCAGTACTTC.

The V gene is TRBV5-1, the J gene TRBJ1-3; D is unresolved. The CDR3 length is 18 residues. Trimming removed 4 bases from V and 1 base from J, with 21 bases in between. In germline, CDR1 is SGHRS, CDR2 YFSETQ. The CDR3, as DNA: TGCGCCAGCAGCACGACACCGGGCCCCGGAGGATCTGGAAACACCATATATTTT. Its translation is CASSTTPGPGGSGNTIYF.

The rearrangement links TRBV27 to TRBJ2-1; a possible D gene is TRBD2 (6 bases). CDR3 length: 16 residues. Germline V gene data show CDR1 as MNHEY and CDR2 as SMNVEV (reference sequence). V was clipped by 5 bases and J by 9 bases, with 23 bases between them. This CDR3 is CASSRPAAGSFGEQFF. In DNA, the CDR3 is TGTGCCAGCAGTCGGCCCGCAGCGGGCTCTTTTGGTGAGCAGTTCTTC.

The J gene is TRBJ1-6, the V gene TRBV5-1; D might be TRBD1 (5 bases). V was clipped by 0 bases and J by 5 bases, with 15 bases between them. This CDR3 region has 17 residues. Germline lookup yields CDR1 SGHRS and CDR2 YFSETQ. In DNA form, the CDR3 reads TGCGCCAGCAGCTTGGAGTCAGGGCTTTTTAATAATTCACCCCTCCACTTT. This encodes CASSLESGLFNNSPLHF.

This chain joins TRBV5-4 and TRBJ2-1; TRBD2 might be the D (5 bases). The CDR3 is 13 residues long. V lost 4 bases and J lost 8, with 13 bases in between. Germline loops: CDR1 SGHNT, CDR2 YYREEE (reference sequence). The CDR3 spells CASSQTTRDEQFF. CDR3 in DNA: TGTGCCAGCAGCCAAACCACTAGGGATGAGCAGTTCTTC. The entire variable domain, with the rest obtained from reference TRBV5-4 and TRBJ2-1, is as follows: ETGVTQSPTHLIKTRGQQVTLRCSSQSGHNTVSWYQQALGQGPQFIFQYYREEENGRGNFPPRFSGLQFPNYSSELNVNALELDDSALYLCASSQTTRDEQFFGPGTRLTVL.

This chain joins TRBV19 and TRBJ2-1; the match to TRBD2 covers 13 bases. The germline V gene has CDR1 LNHDA and CDR2 SQIVND (reference sequence). The V and J ends lost 6 bases and 0 bases, in that order; junction bases with no gene match: 8. This CDR3 is built from 18 residues. The CDR3 is CASRRTSGSASSYNEQFF. The CDR3 DNA sequence: TGTGCCAGTAGAAGGACTAGCGGGAGTGCGAGCTCCTACAATGAGCAGTTCTTC.

In nucleotides, the CDR3 is TGTGCCAGCAGTGAGGACGGGGTGGACTATGGCTACACCTTC. It is translated as CASSEDGVDYGYTF. The chain recombines TRBV6-1 with TRBJ1-2; D is ambiguous. CDR1 is MNHNS and CDR2 is SASEGT in the germline V gene. The CDR3 has 14 residues. Trimming left V 3 bases short and J 3 bases short, with 11 bases between.

This clone came up a few times. This CDR3 reads CASSLGGTNTGELFF. CDR3 nucleotides: TGCGCCAGCAGCTTGGGAGGGACGAACACCGGGGAGCTGTTTTTT. V is TRBV5-1 and J is TRBJ2-2; perhaps TRBD2 as D (5 bases). CDR1 and CDR2 from the germline V gene are SGHRS and YFSETQ. V was cut by 0 bases and J by 0 bases, with 6 bases left in between. The CDR3 runs 15 residues.